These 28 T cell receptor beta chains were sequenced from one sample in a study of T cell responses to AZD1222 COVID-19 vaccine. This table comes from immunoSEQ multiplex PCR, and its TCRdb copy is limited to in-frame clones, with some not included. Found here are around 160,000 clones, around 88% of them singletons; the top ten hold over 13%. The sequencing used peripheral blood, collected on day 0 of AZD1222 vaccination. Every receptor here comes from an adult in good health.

CDR3 amino acids: CATQDTDYNSPLHF. The CDR3 DNA follows: TGTGCCACCCAAGACACAGACTATAATTCACCCCTCCACTTT. The V and J genes are TRBV10-3 and TRBJ1-6, with D unresolved. Trimming removed 10 bases from V and 3 bases from J, with 13 bases in between. The CDR3 consists of 14 residues. CDR1 is ENHRY and CDR2 is SYGVKD in the germline V gene.

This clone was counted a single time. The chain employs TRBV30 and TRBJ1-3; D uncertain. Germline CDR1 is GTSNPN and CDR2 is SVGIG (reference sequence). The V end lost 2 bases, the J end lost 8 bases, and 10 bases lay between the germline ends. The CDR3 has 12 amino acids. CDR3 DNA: TGTGCCTGGAGTCACACCGGGGACACCATATATTTT. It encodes CAWSHTGDTIYF.

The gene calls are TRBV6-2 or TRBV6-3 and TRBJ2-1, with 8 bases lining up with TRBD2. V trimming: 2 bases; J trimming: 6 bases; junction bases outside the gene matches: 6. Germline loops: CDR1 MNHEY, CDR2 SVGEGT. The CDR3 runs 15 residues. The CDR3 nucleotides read TGTGCCAGCAGTTACGTGGCGGGGGGAGGCAATGAGCAGTTCTTC. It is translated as CASSYVAGGGNEQFF.

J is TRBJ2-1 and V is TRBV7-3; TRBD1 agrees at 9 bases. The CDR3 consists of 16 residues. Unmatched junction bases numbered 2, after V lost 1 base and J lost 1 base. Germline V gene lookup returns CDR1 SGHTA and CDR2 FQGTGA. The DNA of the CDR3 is TGTGCCAGCAGCTTAAGGGACAGGGCATCCTACAATGAGCAGTTCTTC. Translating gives CASSLRDRASYNEQFF. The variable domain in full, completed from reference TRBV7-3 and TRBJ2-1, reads GAGVSQTPSNKVTEKGKYVELRCDPISGHTALYWYRQSLGQGPEFLIYFQGTGAADDSGLPNDRFFAVRPEGSVSTLKIQRTERGDSAVYLCASSLRDRASYNEQFFGPGTRLTVL.

The CDR3 sequence: CASSSWTGAYTEAFF. CDR3 nucleotides: TGTGCCAGCAGTTCCTGGACAGGGGCCTACACTGAAGCTTTCTTT. This chain links TRBV5-8 with TRBJ1-1; 9 bases agree with TRBD1. The CDR3 length is 15 residues. With V trimmed by 5 bases and J by 3 bases, 8 bases remained unmatched. In germline, CDR1 is SGHTS, CDR2 YDEGEE.

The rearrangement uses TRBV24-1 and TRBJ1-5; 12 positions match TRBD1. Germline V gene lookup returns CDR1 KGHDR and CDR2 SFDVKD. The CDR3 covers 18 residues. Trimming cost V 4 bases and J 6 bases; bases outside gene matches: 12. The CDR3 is CATSEPPGQGATGQPQHF. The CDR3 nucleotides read TGTGCCACCAGTGAACCCCCGGGACAGGGGGCGACCGGTCAGCCCCAGCATTTT.

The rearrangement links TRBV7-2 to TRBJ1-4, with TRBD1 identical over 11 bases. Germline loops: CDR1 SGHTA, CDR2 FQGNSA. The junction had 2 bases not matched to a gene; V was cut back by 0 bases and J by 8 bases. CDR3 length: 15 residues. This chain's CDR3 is CASSLAGTGGEKLFF. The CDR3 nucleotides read TGTGCCAGCAGCTTAGCCGGGACAGGGGGAGAAAAACTGTTTTTT.

The CDR3 DNA reads as TGCGCCAGCAGCTTTATCGGGGGAGGGGACGAGCAGTACTTC. Translation gives CASSFIGGGDEQYF. This sequence joins TRBV5-1 and TRBJ2-7, with TRBD2 matching 7 bases. Per the germline V gene, CDR1 is SGHRS and CDR2 is YFSETQ. The CDR3 runs 14 residues. V gave up 2 bases and J gave up 5 bases; unmatched junction bases: 7.

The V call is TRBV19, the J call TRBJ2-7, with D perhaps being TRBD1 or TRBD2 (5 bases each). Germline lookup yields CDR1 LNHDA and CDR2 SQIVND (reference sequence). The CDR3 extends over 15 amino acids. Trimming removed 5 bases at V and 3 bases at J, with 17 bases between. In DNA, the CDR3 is TGTGCCAGTAGTTTCGAACCGGGACCGCGCTACGAGCAGTACTTC. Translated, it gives CASSFEPGPRYEQYF.

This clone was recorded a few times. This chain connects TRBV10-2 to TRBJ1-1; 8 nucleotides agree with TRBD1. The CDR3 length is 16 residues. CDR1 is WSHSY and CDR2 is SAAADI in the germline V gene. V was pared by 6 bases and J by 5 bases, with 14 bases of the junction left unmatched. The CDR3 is CASSDWGQARGTEAFF. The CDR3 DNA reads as TGCGCCAGCAGCGATTGGGGACAGGCGCGTGGGACTGAAGCTTTCTTT.

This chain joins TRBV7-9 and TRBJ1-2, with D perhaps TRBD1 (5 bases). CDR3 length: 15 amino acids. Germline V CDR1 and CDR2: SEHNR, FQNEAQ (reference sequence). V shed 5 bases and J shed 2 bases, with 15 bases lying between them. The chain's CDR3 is CASSRTSGGNYGYTF. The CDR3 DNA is TGTGCCAGCAGCAGAACGTCGGGGGGGAACTATGGCTACACCTTC.

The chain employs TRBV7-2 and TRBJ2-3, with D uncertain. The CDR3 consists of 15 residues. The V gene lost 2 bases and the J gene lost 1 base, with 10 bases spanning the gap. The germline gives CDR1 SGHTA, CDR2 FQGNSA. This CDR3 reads CASSLFLVGTDTQYF. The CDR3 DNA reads TGTGCCAGCAGCTTATTCCTGGTGGGCACAGATACGCAGTATTTT.

Written as DNA, the CDR3 is TGTGCCAGCAGTCCCCCGGATGCGGGGGCGAACACTGAAGCTTTCTTT. Residues: CASSPPDAGANTEAFF. The genes are TRBV9 and TRBJ1-1; possibly TRBD1 for D (6 bases). Trimming cost V 5 bases and J 1 base, with 18 bases left between them. Germline V gene sequence: CDR1 SGDLS, CDR2 YYNGEE. This CDR3 contains 16 residues.

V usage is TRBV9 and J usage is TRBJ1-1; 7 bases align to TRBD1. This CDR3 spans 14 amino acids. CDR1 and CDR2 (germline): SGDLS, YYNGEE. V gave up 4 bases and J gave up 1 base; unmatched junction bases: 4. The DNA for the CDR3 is TGTGCCAGCAGCCTCGGGACAGCGAACACTGAAGCTTTCTTT. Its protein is CASSLGTANTEAFF. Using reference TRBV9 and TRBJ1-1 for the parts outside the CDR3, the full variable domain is DSGVTQTPKHLITATGQRVTLRCSPRSGDLSVYWYQQSLDQGLQFLIQYYNGEERAKGNILERFSAQQFPDLHSELNLSSLELGDSALYFCASSLGTANTEAFFGQGTRLTVV.

The CDR3 DNA follows: TGTGCCAGCAGCTTGGGGGGTTCTAGGGAAAAACTGTTTTTT. Translation: CASSLGGSREKLFF. V usage is TRBV7-2 and J usage is TRBJ1-4; maybe TRBD1 (5 bases). The CDR3 totals 14 residues. With 3 bases removed from V and 8 bases from J, the gap between germline ends came to 13 bases. Germline-derived CDR1 and CDR2 are SGHTA and FQGNSA.

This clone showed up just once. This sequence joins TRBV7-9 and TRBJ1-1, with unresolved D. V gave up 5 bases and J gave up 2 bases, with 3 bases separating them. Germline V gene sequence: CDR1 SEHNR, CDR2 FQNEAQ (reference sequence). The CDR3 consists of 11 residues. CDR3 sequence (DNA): TGTGCCAGCAGCGATAACACTGAAGCTTTCTTT. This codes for CASSDNTEAFF. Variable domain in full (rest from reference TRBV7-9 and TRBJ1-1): DTGVSQNPRHKITKRGQNVTFRCDPISEHNRLYWYRQTLGQGPEFLTYFQNEAQLEKSRLLSDRFSAERPKGSFSTLEIQRTEQGDSAMYLCASSDNTEAFFGQGTRLTVV.

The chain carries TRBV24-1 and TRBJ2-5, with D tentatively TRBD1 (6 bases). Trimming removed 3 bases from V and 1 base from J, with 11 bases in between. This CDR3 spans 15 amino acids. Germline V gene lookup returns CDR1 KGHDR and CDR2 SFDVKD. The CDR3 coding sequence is TGTGCCACCAGTGATCCCCGGACAGCCCAAGAGACCCAGTACTTC. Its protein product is CATSDPRTAQETQYF.

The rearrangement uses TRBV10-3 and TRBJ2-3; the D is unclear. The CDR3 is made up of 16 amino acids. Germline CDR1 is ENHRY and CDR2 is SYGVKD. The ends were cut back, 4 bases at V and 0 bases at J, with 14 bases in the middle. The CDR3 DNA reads TGTGCCATCAGTGCAGGTTCCATCAGTAGCACAGATACGCAGTATTTT. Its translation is CAISAGSISSTDTQYF.

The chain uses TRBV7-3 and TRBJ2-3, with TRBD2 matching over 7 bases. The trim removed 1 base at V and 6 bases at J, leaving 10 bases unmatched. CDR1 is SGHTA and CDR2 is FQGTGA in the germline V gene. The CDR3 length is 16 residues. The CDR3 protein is CASSLNFGAGWDTQYF. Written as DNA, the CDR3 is TGTGCCAGCAGCTTAAATTTCGGAGCGGGGTGGGATACGCAGTATTTT. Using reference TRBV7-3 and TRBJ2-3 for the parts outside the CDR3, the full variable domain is GAGVSQTPSNKVTEKGKYVELRCDPISGHTALYWYRQSLGQGPEFLIYFQGTGAADDSGLPNDRFFAVRPEGSVSTLKIQRTERGDSAVYLCASSLNFGAGWDTQYFGPGTRLTVL.

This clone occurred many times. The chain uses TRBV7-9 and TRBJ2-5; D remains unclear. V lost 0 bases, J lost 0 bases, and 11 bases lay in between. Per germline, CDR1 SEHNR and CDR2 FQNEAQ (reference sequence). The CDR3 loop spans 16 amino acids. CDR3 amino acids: CASSLAGRSYQETQYF. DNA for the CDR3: TGTGCCAGCAGCTTAGCGGGCAGGTCCTACCAAGAGACCCAGTACTTC.

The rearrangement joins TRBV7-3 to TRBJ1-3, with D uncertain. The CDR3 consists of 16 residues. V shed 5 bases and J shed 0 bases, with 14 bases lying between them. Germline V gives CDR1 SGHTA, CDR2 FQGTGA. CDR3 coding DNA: TGTGCCAGCAGCCACCCGGACTTTAGCTCTGGAAACACCATATATTTT. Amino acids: CASSHPDFSSGNTIYF.

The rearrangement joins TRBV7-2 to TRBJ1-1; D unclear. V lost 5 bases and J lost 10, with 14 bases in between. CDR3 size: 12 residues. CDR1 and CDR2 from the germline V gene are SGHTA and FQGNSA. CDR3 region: CASSNGRVVAFF. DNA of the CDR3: TGTGCCAGCAGCAACGGACGGGTTGTAGCTTTCTTT.

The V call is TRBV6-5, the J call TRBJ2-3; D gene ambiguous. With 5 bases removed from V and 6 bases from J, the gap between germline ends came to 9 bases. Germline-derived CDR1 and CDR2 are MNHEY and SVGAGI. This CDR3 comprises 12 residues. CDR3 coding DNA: TGTGCCAGCAGTCCCTCCGTGGATACGCAGTATTTT. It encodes CASSPSVDTQYF.

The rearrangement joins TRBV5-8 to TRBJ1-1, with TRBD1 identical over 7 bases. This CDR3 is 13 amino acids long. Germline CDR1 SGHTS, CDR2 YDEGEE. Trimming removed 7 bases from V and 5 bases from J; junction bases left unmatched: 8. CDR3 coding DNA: TGTGCCAGCGAGACAGGGCTGCGGACTGAAGCTTTCTTT. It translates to CASETGLRTEAFF.

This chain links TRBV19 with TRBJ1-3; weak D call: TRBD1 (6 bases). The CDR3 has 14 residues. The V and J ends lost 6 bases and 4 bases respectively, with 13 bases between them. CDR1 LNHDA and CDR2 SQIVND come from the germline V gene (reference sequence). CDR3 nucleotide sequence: TGTGCCAGTAGCCCTCAGGGGCTGGGAAACACCATATATTTT. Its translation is CASSPQGLGNTIYF.

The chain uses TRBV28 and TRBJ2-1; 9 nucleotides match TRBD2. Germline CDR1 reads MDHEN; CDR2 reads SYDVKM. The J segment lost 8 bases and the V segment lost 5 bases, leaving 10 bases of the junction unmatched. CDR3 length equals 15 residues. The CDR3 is CASSIERGEVDEQFF. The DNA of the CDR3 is TGTGCCAGCAGTATAGAGCGGGGGGAGGTCGATGAGCAGTTCTTC.

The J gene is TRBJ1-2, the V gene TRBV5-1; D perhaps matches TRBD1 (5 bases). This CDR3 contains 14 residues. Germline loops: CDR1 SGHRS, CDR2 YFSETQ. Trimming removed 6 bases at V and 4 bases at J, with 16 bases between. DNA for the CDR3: TGCGCCAGCAACACTCTAGCAGGGCCCTATGGCTACACCTTC. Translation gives CASNTLAGPYGYTF.

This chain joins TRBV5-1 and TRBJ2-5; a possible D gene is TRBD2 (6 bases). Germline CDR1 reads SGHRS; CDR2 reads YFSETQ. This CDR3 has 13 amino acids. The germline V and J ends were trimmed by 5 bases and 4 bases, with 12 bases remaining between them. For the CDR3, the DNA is TGCGCCAGCAGTCCGGGGGTGATAGAGACCCAGTACTTC. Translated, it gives CASSPGVIETQYF.